This is a list of T cell receptor beta chains from one sample in a study of regulatory T cells. Sequencing used immunoSEQ multiplex PCR; TCRdb keeps in-frame clones, though not all of them. The sample has 17,000 or so clones, about 92% seen once. The specimen sequenced was CD8+ T cells sorted from blood. The receptors originated from a person aged 18 to 35 with CD3G deficiency. CDR3s include the opening cysteine and the closing phenylalanine or tryptophan. The D gene is left open where the match is weak. The size field is filled for only some rows; it gives once, few, many or a size class.

CDR3 length	D gene	clone size	V gene	J gene	CDR3 DNA	CDR3 protein
13	TRBD1	-	TRBV10-3	TRBJ1-1	TGTGCCACCACAGGGGCCGCGAACACTGAAGCTTTCTTT	CATTGAANTEAFF
13	TRBD1	once	TRBV11-2	TRBJ1-1	TGTGCCAGCAGCGGGGACAGGGCCCGCGAAGCTTTCTTT	CASSGDRAREAFF
13	TRBD2	-	TRBV7-9	TRBJ2-1	TGTGCCAGCAGCCTAGCGGGAGTCGATGAGCAGTTCTTC	CASSLAGVDEQFF
13	-	-	TRBV11-3	TRBJ2-7	TGTGCCAGCAGCCCGCTCGGCTCATACGAGCAGTACTTC	CASSPLGSYEQYF
12	-	-	TRBV5-6	TRBJ2-7	TGTGCCAGCAGCTCGACAGGCTACGAGCAGTACTTC	CASSSTGYEQYF
15	-	-	TRBV6-5	TRBJ1-1	TGTGCCAGCAGTTTCCGACAGGTGGGGGACACTGAAGCTTTCTTT	CASSFRQVGDTEAFF
13	-	-	TRBV7-2	TRBJ1-5	TGTGCCAGCAGCCAAACGCAACATCAGCCCCAGCATTTT	CASSQTQHQPQHF
12	TRBD1	-	TRBV28	TRBJ2-1	TGTGCCAGCAGCAGACAGGGTTATGAGCAGTTCTTC	CASSRQGYEQFF
16	-	-	TRBV6-5	TRBJ1-2	TGTGCCAGCAGTTCGTCGGGACATGCCGCTAACTATGGCTACACCTTC	CASSSSGHAANYGYTF
15	TRBD2	-	TRBV2	TRBJ2-1	TGTGCCAGCAGTCACCTAGCGGCGGACTACAATGAGCAGTTCTTC	CASSHLAADYNEQFF
15	-	-	TRBV9	TRBJ2-4	TGTGCCAGCAGCGTAGACGGGGCGGCCAAAAACATTCAGTACTTC	CASSVDGAAKNIQYF
14	-	-	TRBV19	TRBJ2-1	TGTGCCAGTAGTATCACTTTCGAGGCCAATGAGCAGTTCTTC	CASSITFEANEQFF
11	-	-	TRBV20-1	TRBJ2-1	TGCAGTGCTAGCGTAGTGGATGAGCAGTTCTTC	CSASVVDEQFF
18	-	-	TRBV28	TRBJ2-7	TGTGCCAGCAGTTTATACAATATGAGGATCGGGAGTAAGAGGGAGCAGTACTTC	CASSLYNMRIGSKREQYF
11	-	once	TRBV7-7	TRBJ2-5	TGTGCCAGCAGCAGCGGGGAGACCCAGTACTTC	CASSSGETQYF
13	-	-	TRBV5-1	TRBJ1-1	TGCGCCAGCGAGGGGGGACCAAACACTGAAGCTTTCTTT	CASEGGPNTEAFF
14	TRBD1	-	TRBV10-1	TRBJ2-5	TGCGCCAGCACCCTAAGACAGGGGAGAGAGACCCAGTACTTC	CASTLRQGRETQYF
17	TRBD2	-	TRBV7-9	TRBJ2-3	TGTGCCAGCAGCTTAACCATTAGCGGGAGCGGGACAGATACGCAGTATTTT	CASSLTISGSGTDTQYF
14	TRBD2	-	TRBV5-1	TRBJ2-1	TGCGCCAGTAAACAGGGACTAGCGGAGGATGAGCAGTTCTTC	CASKQGLAEDEQFF
14	-	-	TRBV28	TRBJ2-2	TGTGCCAGCAGTTTAGTAGGGAACACCGGGGAGCTGTTTTTT	CASSLVGNTGELFF
14	-	-	TRBV7-9	TRBJ1-5	TGTGCCAGCAGCTCTGAGGTGGGCAATCAGCCCCAGCATTTT	CASSSEVGNQPQHF
14	TRBD2	-	TRBV10-3	TRBJ2-1	TGTGCCATCAGCGTGACTAGCGGGAGAAATGAGCAGTTCTTC	CAISVTSGRNEQFF
13	-	once	TRBV9	TRBJ2-3	TGTGCCAGCAGCGTAGGCAGCACAGATACGCAGTATTTT	CASSVGSTDTQYF
14	TRBD2	-	TRBV19	TRBJ2-1	TGTGCCAGTAGGGAGACTAGCGGGAGAGGAGAGCAGTTCTTC	CASRETSGRGEQFF
15	-	-	TRBV6-5	TRBJ2-2	TGTGCCAGCAGTTACTCCACCGACAGCAACGGGGAGCTGTTTTTT	CASSYSTDSNGELFF
14	TRBD1	-	TRBV27	TRBJ1-2	TGTGCCAGCAGTTTCGGGACAGGGGGCCATGGCTACACCTTC	CASSFGTGGHGYTF
15	-	-	TRBV5-1	TRBJ2-7	TGCGCCAGCAGCTTGGGGGACAACAGGCCCTACGAGCAGTACTTC	CASSLGDNRPYEQYF
13	-	-	TRBV6-4	TRBJ1-6	TGTGCCAGCAGTGATCACCCCGGTTCACCCCTCCACTTT	CASSDHPGSPLHF
18	TRBD2	-	TRBV7-2	TRBJ2-7	TGTGCCAGCAGCTGGCCCAAGGGGACTAGCGGGGGGGCCTACGAGCAGTACTTC	CASSWPKGTSGGAYEQYF
17	-	few	TRBV10-2	TRBJ2-4	TGCGCCAGCAGTGAGTCGAGGGGAGCGGGAGCCAAAAACATTCAGTACTTC	CASSESRGAGAKNIQYF
17	TRBD2	-	TRBV28	TRBJ2-3	TGTGCCAGCAGTCGACTAGCGGGAGGCGTAGGCACAGATACGCAGTATTTT	CASSRLAGGVGTDTQYF
14	-	-	TRBV2	TRBJ1-1	TGTGCCAGCAGTAGGGACGGGGAGAACACTGAAGCTTTCTTT	CASSRDGENTEAFF
13	-	-	TRBV28	TRBJ2-7	TGTGCCACCCGTCCAAGGGGCTCCTACGAGCAGTACTTC	CATRPRGSYEQYF
18	TRBD1	few	TRBV4-3	TRBJ2-3	TGCGCCAGCAGCCAAGATGGGGACAGGGAGGGTCCCACAGATACGCAGTATTTT	CASSQDGDREGPTDTQYF
15	-	-	TRBV6-5	TRBJ2-7	TGTGCCAGCAGTTATCGGGTGAGGAGCTCCTACGAGCAGTACTTC	CASSYRVRSSYEQYF
18	TRBD2	few	TRBV28	TRBJ2-1	TGTGCCAGCAGTTCCGCCCGTATACTAGCGGGAAGGGGTTTGGAGCAGTTCTTC	CASSSARILAGRGLEQFF
14	-	-	TRBV7-3	TRBJ2-1	TGTGCCAGCAGCTTAGGCCCCCCGCCTGGTGAGCAGTTCTTC	CASSLGPPPGEQFF
15	TRBD2	-	TRBV4-3	TRBJ2-5	TGCGCCAGCAGCCAAGCCGGCGGGGGTCGGGAGACCCAGTACTTC	CASSQAGGGRETQYF
13	-	-	TRBV5-6	TRBJ1-5	TGTGCCAGCAGCTCAGGTAGCAATCAGCCCCAGCATTTT	CASSSGSNQPQHF
15	-	-	TRBV6-5	TRBJ1-2	TGTGCCAGCAGTTTCTTTGGGGAGGAAAAGGGGGGCTACACCTTC	CASSFFGEEKGGYTF
12	-	-	TRBV11-2	TRBJ1-4	TGTGCCAGCAGCTTACAAGGAGAAAAACTGTTTTTT	CASSLQGEKLFF
16	TRBD2	-	TRBV5-1	TRBJ2-1	TGCGCCAGCAGCTTGGTGGGGACTAGCGTTTACAATGAGCAGTTCTTC	CASSLVGTSVYNEQFF
15	-	-	TRBV7-2	TRBJ2-5	TGTGCCAGCAGCTTAGAACTTAGCGCGGGAGAGACCCAGTACTTC	CASSLELSAGETQYF
15	-	-	TRBV4-1	TRBJ2-3	TGCGCCAGCAGACAAGAATCCCTATTCACAGATACGCAGTATTTT	CASRQESLFTDTQYF
15	TRBD1	few	TRBV6-1	TRBJ1-2	TGTGCCAGCAGTGAATGGGGGCAGGGGGACTATGGCTACACCTTC	CASSEWGQGDYGYTF
12	-	-	TRBV5-5	TRBJ1-2	TGTGCCAGCAGCTTTGGGGCGACGCGCTACACCTTC	CASSFGATRYTF
17	-	-	TRBV13	TRBJ1-3	TGTGCCAGCAGCGCCTCCCCCGGAGAGGTATCTGGAAACACCATATATTTT	CASSASPGEVSGNTIYF
14	TRBD2	-	TRBV2	TRBJ2-7	TGTGCCAGCAGAGTTAGCGGGGGAGATTACGAGCAGTACTTC	CASRVSGGDYEQYF
11	-	-	TRBV27	TRBJ2-3	TGTGCCAGCAGTACATACGGTACGCAGTATTTT	CASSTYGTQYF
15	TRBD2	once	TRBV13	TRBJ2-5	TGTGCCAGCAGCATGAGGCGCGGGGGGCCAGAGACCCAGTACTTC	CASSMRRGGPETQYF
15	-	-	TRBV2	TRBJ1-4	TGTGCCAGCACCGACCCACAGAAAGGACACGAAAAACTGTTTTTT	CASTDPQKGHEKLFF
16	-	-	TRBV19	TRBJ2-7	TGTGCCAGTAGTATAGATGACTCCACCCCACGGCGCGAGCAGTACTTC	CASSIDDSTPRREQYF
13	-	-	TRBV27	TRBJ1-5	TGTGCCAGCAGTTTGACGGTCAATCAGCCCCAGCATTTT	CASSLTVNQPQHF
15	-	-	TRBV13	TRBJ2-1	TGTGCCAGCAGCTTATCTTTAGGGGGAGGCAATGAGCAGTTCTTC	CASSLSLGGGNEQFF
14	-	-	TRBV28	TRBJ2-7	TGTGCCAGCAGCCGGCCGGGCCCTTCATACGAGCAGTACTTC	CASSRPGPSYEQYF
16	TRBD2	-	TRBV11-2	TRBJ2-5	TGTGCCAGCAGCTTACCCAGCGGGGGGTGCCAAGAGACCCAGTACTTC	CASSLPSGGCQETQYF
14	-	-	TRBV18	TRBJ1-4	TGTGCCAGCTCACTGTCAGGGGAGGATGAAAAACTGTTTTTT	CASSLSGEDEKLFF
14	-	once	TRBV7-2	TRBJ2-3	TGTGCCAGCAGCCCGAGGACAACCACAGATACGCAGTATTTT	CASSPRTTTDTQYF
13	TRBD1	-	TRBV5-6	TRBJ2-7	TGTGCCAGCAGCTTTGGGGACAGCTACGAGCAGTACTTC	CASSFGDSYEQYF
15	-	-	TRBV18	TRBJ2-7	TGTGCCAGCTCACCACCGTGGCAGGGAGACTACGAGCAGTACTTC	CASSPPWQGDYEQYF